This TCR beta chain is from a study of T cell changes during pregnancy in multiple sclerosis. Clones were read by immunoSEQ multiplex PCR, and TCRdb kept only the in-frame ones, dropping some. The profile shows approximately 100,000 clones, around 94% of them singletons. This CDR3 has 16 residues. Germline V gene lookup returns CDR1 SGHRS and CDR2 YFSETQ. Trimming removed 4 bases from V and 7 bases from J, with 18 bases in between. This chain joins TRBV5-1 and TRBJ1-6, with D possibly matching TRBD1 (5 bases). Sample: peripheral blood, taken in the second trimester of pregnancy. The clonotype comes from a female donor with multiple sclerosis, enrolled in a pregnancy study. The CDR3 coding sequence is TGCGCCAGCAGCACCCAGGGAGGACAAGGGAATTCACCCCTCCACTTT. It is translated as CASSTQGGQGNSPLHF.